This entry is about one T cell receptor (beta chain). Its matching antigen is unknown. Germline V CDR1 and CDR2: SGHRS, YFSETQ. This CDR3 has 17 amino acids. Trimming took 2 bases from V and 3 from J; bases not matched to a gene: 12. The sample comes from a study of cytomegalovirus exposure and HLA in healthy donors. Regarding the study as a whole: Associated with HLA alleles at 0.05 false discovery rate in a later analysis were around 15,000 TCR beta sequences. TCR beta chains associated with HLA were, in a later analysis, more clonally expanded than equally common others.

60 Vbeta and 13 Jbeta primers were used in PCR. Clones were sequenced by immunoSEQ multiplex PCR, and TCRdb holds only the in-frame ones, with some missing. The sample records about 90,000 clones, approximately 70% being singletons. The gene calls are TRBV5-1 and TRBJ2-7, with TRBD2 matching 9 bases. The sequence was obtained from a man aged 25 to 40 in good health and CMV-seronegative. Sequenced input: PBMCs. CDR3: CASSFQGLAKRDYEQYF. CDR3 DNA: TGCGCCAGCAGCTTCCAGGGACTAGCCAAGCGGGACTACGAGCAGTACTTC. The full variable domain, in which reference TRBV5-1 and TRBJ2-7 provide the parts outside the CDR3, is KAGVTQTPRYLIKTRGQQVTLSCSPISGHRSVSWYQQTPGQGLQFLFEYFSETQRNKGNFPGRFSGRQFSNSRSEMNVSTLELGDSALYLCASSFQGLAKRDYEQYFGPGTRLTVT.